This T cell receptor beta chain was sequenced in a study of blood T cell repertoires in COVID-19. Overall study context: Both acute and convalescent COVID-19 samples were obtained from the United States, Italy and Spain. Sources were T cells, B-cell-depleted T cells, or PBMCs; the material itself was cDNA or gDNA.

Germline V CDR1 and CDR2: SNHLY, FYNNEI. Trimming removed 4 bases at V and 4 bases at J, with 11 bases between. The CDR3 extends over 15 amino acids. In the authors' methods: From reference gene primer amplification, estimates of nucleated cell counts were derived. Clones were read by immunoSEQ multiplex PCR, and TCRdb kept only the in-frame ones, dropping some. V and J calls and clone size are copied from that table; D and trimming were computed from the DNA. The sample yields 150,000 to 200,000 clones, around 82% seen once. V is TRBV2 and J is TRBJ2-6; no reliable D call. The receptor's source is a woman at least 80 years old with acute or convalescent COVID-19. Sequenced sample: peripheral blood. The CDR3 region has the DNA TGTGCCAGCAGTGCCCTAGGATCCGGGGCCAACGTCCTGACTTTC. Translating gives CASSALGSGANVLTF.